This TCR beta chain was recorded in a study of graft-versus-host responses after intestinal transplantation. Study-wide results and limits: Within allografts, high graft-versus-host to host-versus-graft clonal ratios were seen among patients with graft-donor T cell macrochimerism.

Measured with immunoSEQ multiplex PCR; TCRdb has only the in-frame clones, and not every one. Of about 90,000 clones listed, roughly four fifths were seen once; the top ten hold 0.83%. After removal of 4 bases from V and 5 bases from J, the junction contained 7 bases not matched to a gene. This CDR3 contains 16 residues. Germline V gives CDR1 SGHTA, CDR2 FQGTGA. Turning to this clone: Its antigen remains unknown.

This clonotype was obtained from a human donor who received an intestinal transplant. Sequenced material: unstimulated CD4+ T cells sorted from spleen or lymph node cells, taken before intestinal transplant. This chain uses TRBV7-3 with TRBJ2-3; 12 bases match TRBD2. CDR3 loop: CASSSPPSGREDTQYF. The CDR3 coding sequence is TGTGCCAGCAGCTCGCCCCCTAGCGGGAGGGAAGATACGCAGTATTTT.